The clone carrying this TCR beta chain showed up just a few times. The antigen remains unidentified. The sample belongs to a study of cytomegalovirus exposure and HLA in healthy donors. Study observations and caveats: A later analysis reportedly identified an Asian-associated ancestry cluster as carrying fewer N-insertions than the approximately 670-donor mean. Rare TCR sequences predominated, though certain public TCRs were found in many donors. Being productive about 90% or about 30% of the time was typical of most TCR beta V segments in an earlier analysis. Under in vitro conditions, a few CMV-associated chains were confirmed as specific for CMV antigens.

The CDR3 has 12 residues. Germline assignment: CDR1 MNHEY and CDR2 SVGAGI. Trimming took off 5 bases at V and 5 bases at J, with 9 bases between the two ends. Use of 60 Vbeta and 13 Jbeta primers characterized the PCR. Only in-frame clones appear in the TCRdb table, and some are missing; sequencing was by immunoSEQ multiplex PCR. The sample contains more than 85,000 clones, around 68% of which appear only once. V and J are TRBV6-5 and TRBJ1-2; tentative D call: TRBD1 (5 bases). The sequenced sample was PBMCs. The TCR was taken from a human donor in good health. The CDR3 region has the DNA TGTGCCAGCAGTCGTCAGGGTTATGGCTACACCTTC. This sequence encodes CASSRQGYGYTF.